The 8 T cell receptor beta chains below come from one sample, sequenced in a study of T cell repertoires in cytomegalovirus infection. Their specific antigens are unknown. In TCRdb, the reads were re-called with MiXCR into one record per CDR3 protein. The table has a few hundred thousand distinct CDR3 sequences, 25% seen once; the top ten hold 10% to 15%. Sequenced material: cultured PBMCs, taken from culture after CMV antigen stimulation. The source is a human donor in good health (CMV status not recorded). Some clones in this sample may be carry-over from other donors' samples.

At least ten counts were recorded for this clonotype. V is TRBV7-2 and J is TRBJ2-1; D call uncertain. This CDR3 has 13 residues. V lost 3 bases and J lost 6, with 9 bases in between. CDR1 SGHTA and CDR2 FQGNSA come from the germline V gene. The CDR3 DNA sequence: TGTGCCAGCAGCTTTCAGATCCCCAATGAGCAGTTCTTC. This codes for CASSFQIPNEQFF.

This clonotype turned up a few times. CDR3 coding DNA: TGTGCCAGCAGTCGACGGACAGGCAGCTCCTACAATGAGCAGTTCTTC. Translated: CASSRRTGSSYNEQFF. J is TRBJ2-1 and V is TRBV7-9, with TRBD1 matching 7 bases. The CDR3 has 16 amino acids. The germline V gene encodes CDR1 SEHNR and CDR2 FQNEAQ (reference sequence). V shed 6 bases and J 0 bases; nucleotides not matched to a gene: 8.

The rearrangement joins TRBV12-3 or TRBV12-4 to TRBJ1-2; D remains ambiguous. The CDR3 is 11 residues long. V lost 6 bases, J lost 3 bases, and 5 bases lay in between. The CDR3: CASRGYYGYTF. CDR3 DNA sequence: TGTGCCAGCAGGGGATACTATGGCTACACCTTC.

The chain recombines TRBV11-2 with TRBJ1-1; TRBD1 might be the D (6 bases). The germline V and J ends were trimmed by 5 bases and 6 bases, with 10 bases remaining between them. Germline loops: CDR1 SGHAT, CDR2 FQNNGV. CDR3 size: 12 residues. The CDR3 sequence: CASSEQGSEAFF. The CDR3 DNA sequence: TGTGCCAGCAGCGAACAGGGCTCTGAAGCTTTCTTT.

This clonotype appeared many times. The chain combines TRBV7-2 with TRBJ1-1; weak D call: TRBD1 (6 bases). Germline CDR1 and CDR2: SGHTA and FQGNSA. The CDR3 extends over 15 amino acids. Trimming removed 5 bases from V and 4 bases from J, with 17 bases in between. CDR3 DNA: TGTGCCAGCAGCGACGACCTGTACAGGGCCACTGAAGCTTTCTTT. Amino acids: CASSDDLYRATEAFF.

This clonotype showed up just a few times. J is TRBJ2-3 and V is TRBV18, with no clear D. The V gene lost 1 base and the J gene lost 3 bases, with 11 bases spanning the gap. The V gene's germline CDR1 is KGHSH and CDR2 LQKENI. The CDR3 sequence is 15 residues long. The CDR3 protein is CASSPLSPETDTQYF. The CDR3 bases are TGTGCCAGCTCACCACTGAGCCCGGAGACAGATACGCAGTATTTT.

This clonotype has a count of ten or more. CDR3 in amino acids: CASSTWVEGSQFF. The CDR3 nucleotides are TGTGCCAGCAGTACTTGGGTTGAGGGATCGCAGTTCTTC. This chain connects TRBV6-1 to TRBJ2-1; the D gene is possibly TRBD2 (5 bases). CDR1 and CDR2 from the germline V gene are MNHNS and SASEGT. The CDR3 length is 13 residues. Trimming took 5 bases from V and 12 from J, leaving 17 bases between them.

This clonotype was seen a handful of times. The V call is TRBV19, the J call TRBJ2-6; 12 bases fit TRBD1. Trimming took 5 bases from V and 4 from J; bases not matched to a gene: 12. Germline V lookup: CDR1 LNHDA, CDR2 SQIVND (reference sequence). This CDR3 has 19 residues. In DNA form, the CDR3 reads TGTGCCAGTAGTTCAACCCCCGGGACAGGGGGCACAGGGGCCAACGTCCTGACTTTC. This translates into CASSSTPGTGGTGANVLTF.